The present entry profiles one T cell receptor beta chain with its context. The antigen is not known. The junction departs from germline at one end; a sequencing error may be responsible. This sample stems from a study of blood T cells in healthy people across ages. With a J-beta primer mix and a sample-barcoded 5' primer, a second PCR ran roughly 6 to 11 cycles. TCRdb reprocessed the 5' RACE reads via MiXCR and lists one record per CDR3 protein. The sample includes 1.8 million or so distinct CDR3 sequences, about two fifths of them seen just once. Regarding the study as a whole: Long-lived donors exceeded aged donors in naive CD4+ cells and diversity. No conclusive comparison of naive versus antigen-experienced cells was possible with unsorted PBMCs. Samples with more naive T cells showed higher observed beta diversity. As age increased, TCR beta diversity per million T cells fell in a roughly linear fashion.

The sequenced sample consisted of blood. This sequence was found in a human donor in good health.

The CDR3 loop is CANSYSGTSGNQETQYF. The CDR3 DNA sequence: TGTGCCAACAGTTACTCGGGGACTAGCGGCAACCAAGAGACCCAGTACTTC. This chain connects TRBV6-5 to TRBJ2-4; 11 nucleotides match TRBD2. TRBJ2-5 explains the end of the DNA better; the J call may be wrong. Germline lookup yields CDR1 MNHEY and CDR2 SVGAGI. CDR3 length: 17 residues.